Below, one T cell receptor (beta chain) is given with its context. TCRdb's copy holds only in-frame clones and misses some; the assay was immunoSEQ multiplex PCR. This table has roughly 150,000 clones, around 84% appearing once. Looked up from germline, CDR1 is MNHNY and CDR2 is SVGAGI (reference sequence). The CDR3 is 14 residues long. Trimming removed 0 bases from V and 7 bases from J, with 13 bases in between. The data derive from a study of PD-1 blockade in classical Hodgkin lymphoma. Across the whole study: Patients were given intravenous nivolumab, 3 mg/kg, every 2 weeks.

Patients all relapsed after autologous stem cell transplantation, and there was variation in brentuximab vedotin exposure. The source was peripheral blood mononuclear cells (PBMCs), collected before the second cycle of nivolumab. The receptor was derived from a human donor with classical Hodgkin lymphoma. J is TRBJ2-7 and V is TRBV6-6; weak D call: TRBD1 (7 bases). The CDR3 nucleotides read TGTGCCAGCAGTTACTCGACGGAGGGGGCGGAGCAGTACTTC. Protein sequence: CASSYSTEGAEQYF.